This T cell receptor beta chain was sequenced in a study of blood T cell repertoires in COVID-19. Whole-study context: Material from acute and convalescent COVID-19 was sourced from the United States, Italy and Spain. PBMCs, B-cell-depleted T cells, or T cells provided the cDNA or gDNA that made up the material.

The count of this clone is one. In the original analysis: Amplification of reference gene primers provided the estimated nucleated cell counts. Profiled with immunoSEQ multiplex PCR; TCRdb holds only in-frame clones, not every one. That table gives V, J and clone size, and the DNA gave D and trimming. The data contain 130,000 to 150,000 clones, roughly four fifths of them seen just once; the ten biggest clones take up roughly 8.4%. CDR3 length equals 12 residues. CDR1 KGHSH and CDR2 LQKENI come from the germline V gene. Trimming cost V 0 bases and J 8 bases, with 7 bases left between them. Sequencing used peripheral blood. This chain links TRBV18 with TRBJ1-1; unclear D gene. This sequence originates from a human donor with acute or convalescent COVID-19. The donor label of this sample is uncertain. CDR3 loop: CASSPPAGEAFF. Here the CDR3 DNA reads TGTGCCAGCTCACCACCAGCGGGGGAAGCTTTCTTT.